A single sample is the source of the 25 T cell receptor beta chains below, sequenced in a study of OX40 agonist ivuxolimab in advanced cancers. The table came from immunoSEQ multiplex PCR; TCRdb's copy has only in-frame clones and leaves some out. The sample comprises 70,000 to 80,000 clones, roughly 90% of which are singletons, and 0.3% to 0.45% rests with the top ten. The starting material was CD4+ or CD8+ T cells sorted from blood, obtained in a trial of the OX40 agonist ivuxolimab. Receptors were obtained from an adult with an advanced solid tumor such as melanoma, head and neck, liver or kidney cancer.

The chain recombines TRBV20-1 with TRBJ1-1, with D unresolved. The CDR3 totals 11 residues. V was trimmed by 2 bases and J by 7 bases, leaving 8 bases between them. CDR1 DFQATT and CDR2 SNEGSKA come from the germline V gene (reference sequence). The CDR3 DNA reads as TGCAGTGCTAGACCCGGCATTGAAGCTTTCTTT. It specifies CSARPGIEAFF.

This rearrangement joins TRBV30 to TRBJ2-5; 14 bases are a match to TRBD2. CDR1 is GTSNPN and CDR2 is SVGIG in the germline V gene (reference sequence). The V and J ends lost 3 bases and 0 bases, in that order; junction bases with no gene match: 12. CDR3 length: 19 residues. Here the CDR3 reads CAWSGKPGLAGGDQETQYF. In DNA, the CDR3 is TGTGCCTGGAGCGGTAAACCTGGACTAGCGGGAGGAGACCAAGAGACCCAGTACTTC.

The chain couples TRBV27 to TRBJ2-7; D is perhaps TRBD1 (5 bases). Trimming removed 5 bases from V and 0 bases from J, with 8 bases in between. This CDR3 has 13 residues. The germline V gene has CDR1 MNHEY and CDR2 SMNVEV (reference sequence). Here the CDR3 DNA reads TGTGCCAGCAGTCCACAGGACTCCTACGAGCAGTACTTC. This sequence encodes CASSPQDSYEQYF.

This chain uses TRBV4-3 with TRBJ2-3; 7 bases fit TRBD2. Germline trimming cut 4 bases from V and 2 bases from J; bases unmatched to any gene: 9. This CDR3 has 16 amino acids. The germline gives CDR1 LGHNA, CDR2 YSLEER. CDR3 nucleotide sequence: TGCGCCAGCAGCCGCCGGGCGAGCGGGGTCACAGATACGCAGTATTTT. It codes for CASSRRASGVTDTQYF.

The chain uses TRBV5-5 and TRBJ2-1, with a possible D match to TRBD1 (6 bases). Germline-derived CDR1 and CDR2 are SGHKS and YYEKEE (reference sequence). V gave up 1 base and J gave up 4 bases, with 9 bases separating them. The CDR3 length is 14 residues. The CDR3 DNA reads TGTGCCAGCAGCTTGATAGGACAGTACAATGAGCAGTTCTTC. It encodes CASSLIGQYNEQFF.

The CDR3 bases are TGTGCCAGCTCACCATCGGCTAGCGGCTACGAGCAGTACTTC. This gives the protein CASSPSASGYEQYF. This chain joins TRBV18 and TRBJ2-7; the match to TRBD2 covers 7 bases. The CDR3 spans 14 residues. Germline V gives CDR1 KGHSH, CDR2 LQKENI. Trimming removed 2 bases from V and 3 bases from J; junction bases left unmatched: 4.

V gene TRBV6-6 combines with J gene TRBJ2-7; 10 bases align to TRBD1. The CDR3 runs to 15 residues. Germline V gives CDR1 MNHNY, CDR2 SVGAGI (reference sequence). The trim removed 2 bases at V and 6 bases at J, leaving 7 bases unmatched. The DNA of the CDR3 is TGTGCCAGCAGTTACCGGGACAGGGGTAATGCCGAGCAGTACTTC. Residues: CASSYRDRGNAEQYF.

The chain employs TRBV7-2 and TRBJ2-1; TRBD2 aligns across 13 bases. The CDR3 runs 19 residues. V shed 5 bases and J 4 bases; nucleotides not matched to a gene: 14. Per germline, CDR1 SGHTA and CDR2 FQGNSA. This CDR3 is CASSPPQGLAGDIYNEQFF. CDR3 coding DNA: TGTGCCAGCAGCCCCCCCCAAGGACTAGCGGGAGATATTTACAATGAGCAGTTCTTC.

This rearrangement joins TRBV29-1 to TRBJ2-7; D unclear. The CDR3 has 13 amino acids. The V gene's germline CDR1 is SQVTM and CDR2 ANQGSEA. With 6 bases removed from V and 0 bases from J, the gap between germline ends came to 12 bases. CDR3 nucleotides: TGCAGCGTCCCGGCCCCAAGCTCCTACGAGCAGTACTTC. This translates into CSVPAPSSYEQYF.

This chain uses TRBV7-2 with TRBJ2-5, with 8 bases lining up with TRBD2. The CDR3 runs 14 residues. The germline V gene has CDR1 SGHTA and CDR2 FQGNSA. Trimming took 3 bases from V and 6 from J; bases not matched to a gene: 6. DNA of the CDR3: TGTGCCAGCAGCTTCGGGCTAGCGGGCAAGACCCAGTACTTC. Protein: CASSFGLAGKTQYF.

The J gene is TRBJ2-1, the V gene TRBV7-2; 7 bases are a match to TRBD2. V shed 5 bases and J 4 bases; nucleotides not matched to a gene: 11. CDR3 length equals 16 residues. The germline V gene encodes CDR1 SGHTA and CDR2 FQGNSA. Here the CDR3 DNA reads TGTGCCAGCAGCCCGTCGTTGGCGGGAGCATACAATGAGCAGTTCTTC. Amino acids: CASSPSLAGAYNEQFF. The full variable domain, with the rest looked up from reference TRBV7-2 and TRBJ2-1, is GAGVSQSPSNKVTEKGKDVELRCDPISGHTALYWYRQSLGQGLEFLIYFQGNSAPDKSGLPSDRFSAERTGGSVSTLTIQRTQQEDSAVYLCASSPSLAGAYNEQFFGPGTRLTVL.

The chain is built from TRBV15 and TRBJ2-7, with TRBD1 identical over 9 bases. After removal of 1 base from V and 3 bases from J, the junction contained 1 base not matched to a gene. Germline CDR1 reads LNHNV; CDR2 reads YYDKDF (reference sequence). The CDR3 runs to 14 residues. The CDR3 loop is CATSRVGQGYEQYF. CDR3 DNA: TGTGCCACCAGCAGAGTGGGACAGGGCTACGAGCAGTACTTC. Combining the CDR3 with reference TRBV15 and TRBJ2-7 gives the whole variable domain DAMVIQNPRYQVTQFGKPVTLSCSQTLNHNVMYWYQQKSSQAPKLLFHYYDKDFNNEADTPDNFQSRRPNTSFCFLDIRSPGLGDTAMYLCATSRVGQGYEQYFGPGTRLTVT.

The J gene is TRBJ1-2, the V gene TRBV29-1; tentative D call: TRBD1 (5 bases). Germline CDR1 and CDR2: SQVTM and ANQGSEA. The CDR3 runs 13 residues. V was cut by 0 bases and J by 6 bases, with 11 bases left in between. CDR3 in amino acids: CSVEDLGLHGYTF. Here the CDR3 DNA reads TGCAGCGTTGAAGACCTGGGACTCCATGGCTACACCTTC.

This clone turned up a few times. At one end, the junction sequence differs from germline, possibly due to a read error. This chain links TRBV5-4 with TRBJ1-4; D possibly corresponds to TRBD1 (5 bases). Per the germline V gene, CDR1 is SGHNT and CDR2 is YYREEE (reference sequence). The CDR3 length is 14 residues. The CDR3 reads CAGSHGGANEKLFF. The CDR3 DNA sequence: TGTGCCGGCAGCCACGGGGGGGCTAATGAAAAACTGTTTTTT.

V is TRBV4-1 and J is TRBJ2-7; TRBD2 agrees at 12 bases. With V trimmed by 0 bases and J by 4 bases, 4 bases remained unmatched. CDR1 MGHRA and CDR2 YSYEKL come from the germline V gene. CDR3 length: 16 amino acids. The CDR3 coding sequence is TGCGCCAGCAGCCAAGAGGTGGGACTAGCGGGTTACGAGCAGTACTTC. Translating gives CASSQEVGLAGYEQYF.

The chain is built from TRBV4-3 and TRBJ2-3, with unresolved D. The ends were cut back, 0 bases at V and 2 bases at J, with 15 bases in the middle. Germline loops: CDR1 LGHNA, CDR2 YSLEER. CDR3 size: 17 residues. The CDR3 DNA reads TGCGCCAGCAGCCAAGATCTGGTGCGTCTCGTCACAGATACGCAGTATTTT. Its protein is CASSQDLVRLVTDTQYF.

The chain has TRBV4-1 and TRBJ2-2, with 10 positions matching TRBD1. After removal of 4 bases from V and 6 bases from J, the junction contained 11 bases not matched to a gene. The CDR3 runs 17 residues. Germline loops: CDR1 MGHRA, CDR2 YSYEKL. CDR3 nucleotides: TGCGCCAGCAGCCGTCAAGGGACAGGGGTCCTCTCCGGGGAGCTGTTTTTT. Protein sequence: CASSRQGTGVLSGELFF.

The rearrangement uses TRBV2 and TRBJ1-1; D ambiguous. V lost 6 bases to trimming and J lost 3 bases, with 14 bases between them. Germline V CDR1 and CDR2: SNHLY, FYNNEI. This CDR3 comprises 14 residues. CDR3 region: CASSFRGGDTEAFF. The CDR3 region has the DNA TGTGCCAGCAGCTTCCGCGGTGGGGACACTGAAGCTTTCTTT.

With regard to this clone: Other DNA sequences from this sample encode an identical CDR3 as well. The V and J genes are TRBV28 and TRBJ1-5; possible D gene TRBD1, 6 bases. Germline V CDR1 and CDR2: MDHEN, SYDVKM. This CDR3 has 13 amino acids. V lost 6 bases and J 1 base, leaving 7 bases between the germline ends. The CDR3 nucleotides read TGTGCCAGCAGGGGGGCGAGCAATCAGCCCCAGCATTTT. Translating gives CASRGASNQPQHF.

The rearrangement uses TRBV5-5 and TRBJ1-5, with D perhaps matching TRBD1 (5 bases). Trimming shortened V by 4 bases and J by 4 bases, and 12 bases separated the two germline ends. Germline V gene lookup returns CDR1 SGHKS and CDR2 YYEKEE (reference sequence). CDR3 size: 14 residues. The CDR3 DNA reads TGTGCCAGCAGCCTGGGGCGGGGAAATCAGCCCCAGCATTTT. Translating gives CASSLGRGNQPQHF.

This rearrangement joins TRBV5-8 to TRBJ1-5; 7 bases align to TRBD1. V was pared by 3 bases and J by 0 bases, with 9 bases of the junction left unmatched. CDR3 length: 17 amino acids. The V gene's germline CDR1 is SGHTS and CDR2 YDEGEE. In DNA form, the CDR3 reads TGTGCCAGCAGCTACTTAGGGACAGCCTATAGCAATCAGCCCCAGCATTTT. This codes for CASSYLGTAYSNQPQHF. Combining the CDR3 with reference TRBV5-8 and TRBJ1-5 gives the whole variable domain EAGVTQSPTHLIKTRGQQATLRCSPISGHTSVYWYQQALGLGLQFLLWYDEGEERNRGNFPPRFSGRQFPNYSSELNVNALELEDSALYLCASSYLGTAYSNQPQHFGDGTRLSIL.

This chain connects TRBV7-2 to TRBJ1-2, with no clear D. CDR1 is SGHTA and CDR2 is FQGNSA in the germline V gene. Trimming left V 7 bases short and J 1 base short, with 13 bases between. This CDR3 contains 14 residues. The DNA of the CDR3 is TGTGCCAGCACCCTCGGGCCATTTAACTATGGCTACACCTTC. Translated: CASTLGPFNYGYTF.

This sequence joins TRBV5-5 and TRBJ1-3, with 9 positions matching TRBD1. Germline V lookup: CDR1 SGHKS, CDR2 YYEKEE (reference sequence). There are 17 residues in the CDR3. After removal of 4 bases from V and 0 bases from J, the junction contained 8 bases not matched to a gene. For the CDR3, the DNA is TGTGCCAGCAGCGGCGGACAGGGGATCCTCTCTGGAAACACCATATATTTT. It translates to CASSGGQGILSGNTIYF.

The chain combines TRBV11-3 with TRBJ1-1; D ambiguous. CDR1 is SGHNT and CDR2 is YENEEA in the germline V gene. Trimming stripped 5 bases from V and 0 bases from J, with 13 bases between. CDR3 size: 15 residues. CDR3 DNA: TGTGCCAGCAGCCTTACGGGGAACCTGAACACTGAAGCTTTCTTT. It translates to CASSLTGNLNTEAFF.

The J gene is TRBJ2-4, the V gene TRBV7-9; TRBD2 might be the D (5 bases). The V and J ends lost 5 bases and 2 bases respectively, with 16 bases between them. The CDR3 has 16 residues. The germline gives CDR1 SEHNR, CDR2 FQNEAQ (reference sequence). CDR3 coding DNA: TGTGCCAGCAGCCACGACGTCAAGCGGTCCAAAAACATTCAGTACTTC. Encoded protein: CASSHDVKRSKNIQYF.